This TCR beta chain was obtained from a study of graft-versus-host responses after intestinal transplantation. In the study overall: Transplant recipients had multivisceral, liver-intestinal, or isolated intestinal grafts. All recipients got anti-thymocyte globulin induction, then tacrolimus and steroids for approximately 3 years. Study-level points and caveats: Some patients had graft-donor T cell macrochimerism, and their allografts showed high graft-versus-host to host-versus-graft clonal ratios.

TCRdb's copy holds only in-frame clones and misses some; the assay was immunoSEQ multiplex PCR. The table records just under 85,000 clones, approximately 89% of them present only once. CDR3 length: 13 amino acids. Germline lookup yields CDR1 MGHRA and CDR2 YSYEKL. On this clone: The antigen is unknown.

This TCR was recovered from a human donor who was the organ donor for an intestinal transplant. Specimen: unstimulated CD8+ T cells sorted from spleen or lymph node cells, collected before transplant. The chain carries TRBV4-1 and TRBJ2-5; unclear D gene. The DNA end lines up better with TRBJ2-7; the J call may be wrong. The CDR3 nucleotides are TGCGCCAGCAGCCAAAGATTAGAATACGAGCAGTACTTC. As protein: CASSQRLEYEQYF.